A single T cell receptor (beta chain) is shown here with its context. Its specificity is not known. V was shortened by 7 bases and J by 3 bases, with 17 bases between the two germline ends. CDR1 MDHEN and CDR2 SYDVKM come from the germline V gene. There are 15 residues in the CDR3. This table comes from immunoSEQ multiplex PCR, and its TCRdb copy is limited to in-frame clones, with some not included. This table holds roughly 40,000 clones, 86% found once. These data originate in a study of lymphopenia after photon versus proton radiotherapy. Study-level points and caveats: Relative stability marked proton patients; photon patients lost diversity and naive cells. Only patients who died were analyzed for survival; proton advantage is unproven. Larger post-nadir TCR diversity loss correlated inversely with survival in deceased patients. Post-nadir diversity loss with photons came from oligoclonal expansion, particularly CD8+ Temra cells.

This rearrangement joins TRBV28 to TRBJ2-3; possibly TRBD1 for D (6 bases). The TCR was taken from a woman aged 70-85 years with pancreatic cancer. Some clones in this sample may be carry-over from other donors' samples. The sample consisted of peripheral blood, taken from a patient treated with proton-based radiotherapy. CDR3 bases: TGTGCCAGCAACCCTCCACAGGGACCAACAGATACGCAGTATTTT. Amino acids: CASNPPQGPTDTQYF.